This T cell receptor (beta chain) came from a study of cytomegalovirus exposure and HLA in healthy donors. The germline CDR1 and CDR2 sequences are WNHNN and SYGVQD (reference sequence). The CDR3 is 15 amino acids. The junction had 12 bases not matched to a gene; V was cut back by 6 bases and J by 6 bases. Study outcomes and limitations: While the bulk of TCR sequences proved rare, some public TCRs turned up in many donors. The study recorded 160 or so TCR beta chains that were cytomegalovirus-associated. A subsequent analysis found that TCR clusters from the first cohort also tended to co-occur in the 110 or so validation repertoires, with approximately 95% of cluster scores above 0.

The approximately 120-subject validation cohort, separate from the roughly 700-subject first cohort, included the donors. Sequencing used immunoSEQ multiplex PCR; TCRdb keeps in-frame clones, though not all of them. Of approximately 270,000 clones in the sample, approximately 86% are singletons; the top ten hold approximately 1%. Concerning this clone itself: Its cognate antigen is unknown.

The TCR originated in a woman aged 18 to 35 in good health and CMV-seronegative. The chain has TRBV10-1 and TRBJ2-7; 9 nucleotides match TRBD2. Specimen: PBMCs. The CDR3 DNA follows: TGCGCCAGCAGCCCAGGGCCTAGCGGGGTCTCCGAGCAGTACTTC. Its translation: CASSPGPSGVSEQYF.